This T cell receptor (beta chain) emerged from a study of blood T cells in healthy people across ages. Whole-study findings and limits: Unsorted PBMC material precluded a definitive naive versus antigen-experienced comparison.

A word on this clonotype: Its antigen is unknown.

The second PCR ran about 6 to 12 cycles with a sample-barcoded 5' primer and J-beta primers. TCRdb reanalysed the 5' RACE reads using MiXCR and keeps one entry per CDR3 protein. Of around 1.7 million distinct CDR3 sequences listed, 28% were seen once; the top ten hold 7.7%. Per germline, CDR1 DFQATT and CDR2 SNEGSKA (reference sequence). The CDR3 spans 13 residues. Trimming shortened V by 6 bases and J by 1 base, and 12 bases separated the two germline ends. This TCR came from a woman in her 30s in good health. The specimen was blood. The chain links TRBV20-1 to TRBJ2-5; weak D call: TRBD2 (5 bases). CDR3 sequence reads: CSARPGIQETQYF. In DNA, the CDR3 is TGCAGTGCGCGACCGGGGATCCAAGAGACCCAGTACTTC.